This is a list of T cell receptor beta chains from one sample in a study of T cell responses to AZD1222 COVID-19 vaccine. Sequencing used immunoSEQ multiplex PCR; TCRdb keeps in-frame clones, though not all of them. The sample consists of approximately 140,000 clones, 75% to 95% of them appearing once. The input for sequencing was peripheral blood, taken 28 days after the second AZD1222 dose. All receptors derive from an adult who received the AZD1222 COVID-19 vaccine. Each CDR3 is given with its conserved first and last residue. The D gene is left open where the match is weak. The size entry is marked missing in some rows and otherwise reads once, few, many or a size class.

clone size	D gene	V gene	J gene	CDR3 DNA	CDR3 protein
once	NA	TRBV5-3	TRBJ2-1	TGTGCCAGAAGCACCGGTACAGCATACAATGAGCAGTTCTTC	CARSTGTAYNEQFF
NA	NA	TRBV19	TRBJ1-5	TGTGCCAGTAGCACAAACAGGGCTCCGAGCAATCAGCCCCAGCATTTT	CASSTNRAPSNQPQHF
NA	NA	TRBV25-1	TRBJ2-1	TGTGCCAGCAGTGAACCCGGACGGGGCAATGAGCAGTTCTTC	CASSEPGRGNEQFF
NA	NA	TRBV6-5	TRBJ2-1	TGTGCCAGCAGTTACTATGGGAGCTCCTACAATGAGCAGTTCTTC	CASSYYGSSYNEQFF
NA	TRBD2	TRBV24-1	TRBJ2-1	TGTGCCACCAGTGATCGCCGACTAGCGGAACTCAATGAGCAGTTCTTC	CATSDRRLAELNEQFF
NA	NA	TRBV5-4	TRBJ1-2	TGTGCCAGCAGCTCGGGGTGGTCGGTTTCCTACACCTTC	CASSSGWSVSYTF
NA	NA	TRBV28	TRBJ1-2	TGTGCCACCTTAAGGGTTCCTACTAACTATGGCTACACCTTC	CATLRVPTNYGYTF
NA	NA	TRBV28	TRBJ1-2	TGTGCCAGCACCCAATCCGGGACGGAATATGGCTACACCTTC	CASTQSGTEYGYTF
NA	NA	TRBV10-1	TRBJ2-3	TGCGCCAGCAGTGAGTCACGAGCGGCCTATGGTGCAGATACGCAGTATTTT	CASSESRAAYGADTQYF
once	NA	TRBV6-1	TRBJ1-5	TGTGCCAGCAGTGAAGTTGCGGGGGGCGGGAGCAATCAGCCCCAGCATTTT	CASSEVAGGGSNQPQHF
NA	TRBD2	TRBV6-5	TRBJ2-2	TGTGCCAGCTCCTGGACTAGCGTTAACACCGGGGAGCTGTTTTTT	CASSWTSVNTGELFF
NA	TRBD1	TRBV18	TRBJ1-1	TGTGCCAGCTCACCAAAGACAGGGGAAGGATCTGAAGCTTTCTTT	CASSPKTGEGSEAFF
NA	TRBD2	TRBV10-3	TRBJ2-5	TGTGCCATCAGCTCAGCCGGGACTAGCGGAGCGGAAGAGACCCAGTACTTC	CAISSAGTSGAEETQYF
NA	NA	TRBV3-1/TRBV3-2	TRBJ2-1	TGTGCCAGCAGCCCCCTAGCAGGCGAGCAGTTCTTC	CASSPLAGEQFF
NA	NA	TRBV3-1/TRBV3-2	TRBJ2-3	TGTGCCAGCAGCCACCGGATCGCTAGCGGCACAGATACGCAGTATTTT	CASSHRIASGTDTQYF
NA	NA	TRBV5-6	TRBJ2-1	TGTGCCAGCAGCTTTTCGGCATGGTCCTACAATGAGCAGTTCTTC	CASSFSAWSYNEQFF
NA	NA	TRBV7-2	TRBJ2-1	TGTGCCAGCAGCTTAACGCAGGCGTCATTTAGTGAGCAGTTCTTC	CASSLTQASFSEQFF
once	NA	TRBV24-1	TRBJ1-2	TGTGCCACCAGTGATTCTGGCAGCACCTATGGCTACACCTTC	CATSDSGSTYGYTF
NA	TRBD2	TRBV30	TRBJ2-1	TGTGCCTGGAGTGTAGTATTAGCGGGGGACAATGAGCAGTTCTTC	CAWSVVLAGDNEQFF
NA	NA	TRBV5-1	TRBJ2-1	TGCGCCAGCAGCCCGGCCACGAGCTCCTACAATGAGCAGTTCTTC	CASSPATSSYNEQFF
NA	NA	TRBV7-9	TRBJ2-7	TGTGCCAGCAGCTTACCTGGGGCCCTCCCCGAGCAGTACTTC	CASSLPGALPEQYF
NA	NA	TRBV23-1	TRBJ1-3	TGCGCCAGCAGTCTCCCCGATTGGACAGCCTTCGGAAACACCATATATTTT	CASSLPDWTAFGNTIYF
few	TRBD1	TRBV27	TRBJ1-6	TGTGCCAGCAGTTTAATAGGACAGGGGGCTTCCCCCCTCCACTTT	CASSLIGQGASPLHF
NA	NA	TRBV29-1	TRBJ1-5	TGCAGCGTTGAAGCAACAGAAGGCCAGCCCCAGCATTTT	CSVEATEGQPQHF
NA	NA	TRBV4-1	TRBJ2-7	TGCGCCAGCAGCCAAGATGGGGGGGGCGCTTCAACCTACGAGCAGTACTTC	CASSQDGGGASTYEQYF
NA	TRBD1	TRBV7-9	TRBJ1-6	TGTGCCAGCAGCTGGACAGGGAGCAATTCACCCCTCCACTTT	CASSWTGSNSPLHF
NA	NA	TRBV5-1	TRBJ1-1	TGCGCCAGCAGCTTGGGCAAAGGGGTGGATGAAGCTTTCTTT	CASSLGKGVDEAFF
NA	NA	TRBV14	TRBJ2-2	TGTGCCAGCAGCCGAATGGGACCCGGGGAGCTGTTTTTT	CASSRMGPGELFF
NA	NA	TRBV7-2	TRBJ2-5	TGTGCCAGCAGCCCTATGGGGTTCCAAGAGACCCAGTACTTC	CASSPMGFQETQYF
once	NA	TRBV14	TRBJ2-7	TGTGCCAGCAGACTGCATGGGGCCTACGAGCAGTACTTC	CASRLHGAYEQYF
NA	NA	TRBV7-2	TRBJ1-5	TGTGCCAGCAGCTTGAATAGCAATCAGCCCCAGCATTTT	CASSLNSNQPQHF
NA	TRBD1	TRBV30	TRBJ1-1	TGTGCCTGGTTCTGGGGGACAGTGAACACTGAAGCTTTCTTT	CAWFWGTVNTEAFF
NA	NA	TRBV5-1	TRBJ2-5	TGCGCCAGCAGCTTCGACCCAGGGGAGACCCAGTACTTC	CASSFDPGETQYF
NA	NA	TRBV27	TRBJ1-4	TGTGCCAGCAGTCCCGGACGGGGAAGGGAAACTAATGAAAAACTGTTTTTT	CASSPGRGRETNEKLFF
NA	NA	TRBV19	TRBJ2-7	TGTGCCAGTAGTAAGCCGTTAACTGGGCACCCTCGGGAGCAGTACTTC	CASSKPLTGHPREQYF
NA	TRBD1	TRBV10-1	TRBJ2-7	TGCGCCACCAGTAGACAGGGATCATACGAGCAGTACTTC	CATSRQGSYEQYF
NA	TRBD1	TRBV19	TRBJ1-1	TGTGCCAGTAGGGACAGGGGGACGGGGAACACTGAAGCTTTCTTT	CASRDRGTGNTEAFF
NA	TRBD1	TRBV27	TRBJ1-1	TGTGCCAGCAGTTCCCCAGCAGGGGGCGTTAACACTGAAGCTTTCTTT	CASSSPAGGVNTEAFF
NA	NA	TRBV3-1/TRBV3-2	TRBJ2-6	TGTGCCAGCTCAGGAGCCTCTGGGGCCAACGTCCTGACTTTC	CASSGASGANVLTF